This is a list of T cell receptor beta chains from one sample in a study of cytomegalovirus exposure and HLA in healthy donors. Clones were sequenced by immunoSEQ multiplex PCR, and TCRdb holds only the in-frame ones, with some missing. The sample includes 95,000 to 150,000 clones, 75% to 85% seen only once; the top ten take roughly 9.6%. The sample was PBMCs. Receptor source: a young man in good health and CMV-seropositive. Each CDR3 is given with its conserved first and last residue. D genes are given only for firm matches. Clone sizes are given selectively: once, few, many, or a class where the clone is expanded.

TRBV27,TRBJ1-2,TRBD1,NA,CASSPGTGGLGYGYTF,TGTGCCAGCAGTCCGGGGACAGGGGGCTTAGGCTATGGCTACACCTTC
TRBV2,TRBJ2-6,NA,NA,CASSGVQVSSGANVLTF,TGTGCCAGCAGTGGTGTACAGGTCAGCTCTGGGGCCAACGTCCTGACTTTC
TRBV2,TRBJ2-3,TRBD1,NA,CASSGPTGVPDTQYF,TGTGCCAGCAGTGGACCAACAGGGGTACCAGATACGCAGTATTTT
TRBV6-1,TRBJ2-2,NA,once,CASSEEDTLTGELFF,TGTGCCAGCAGTGAAGAAGACACCCTCACCGGGGAGCTGTTTTTT
TRBV27,TRBJ2-7,TRBD1,few,CASSLGVGDRRYEQYF,TGTGCCAGCAGTTTAGGGGTGGGGGACAGGAGGTACGAGCAGTACTTC
TRBV7-8,TRBJ2-5,NA,few,CASSLGRTGIIRETQYF,TGTGCCAGCAGCTTAGGTCGGACGGGGATTATTAGAGAGACCCAGTACTTC
TRBV10-3,TRBJ2-7,TRBD1,few,CAISGGQRSSYEQYF,TGTGCCATCAGTGGGGGACAGAGGAGCTCCTACGAGCAGTACTTC
TRBV9,TRBJ2-2,TRBD2,once,CASSGGQSGELFF,TGTGCCAGCTCGGGGGGGCAGAGCGGGGAGCTGTTTTTT
TRBV6-1,TRBJ1-5,NA,NA,CASSPSPVNRQPQHF,TGTGCCAGCAGCCCCTCCCCGGTTAACCGACAGCCCCAGCATTTT
TRBV18,TRBJ2-3,TRBD2,few,CASSPSLAGGGDTQYF,TGTGCCAGCTCACCATCCCTAGCGGGGGGAGGAGATACGCAGTATTTT
TRBV18,TRBJ2-7,NA,NA,CASSPLGVRDRIGYEQYF,TGTGCCAGCTCACCATTGGGCGTCCGTGACAGGATCGGCTACGAGCAGTACTTC
TRBV19,TRBJ2-7,NA,NA,CASSIAGSSYEQYF,TGTGCCAGTAGTATAGCAGGGTCGTCCTACGAGCAGTACTTC
TRBV6-4,TRBJ1-6,NA,NA,CASSDSTGSSPLHF,TGTGCCAGCAGTGACTCGACGGGTAGTTCACCCCTCCACTTT
TRBV14,TRBJ1-5,NA,NA,CASSQDCGDYYSNQPQHF,TGTGCCAGCAGCCAAGATTGCGGCGACTATTATAGCAATCAGCCCCAGCATTTT
TRBV13,TRBJ1-2,TRBD1,NA,CASRRDREYGYTF,TGTGCCAGCAGGCGGGACAGGGAGTATGGCTACACCTTC
TRBV10-3,TRBJ1-3,TRBD1,NA,CAADRGSGNTIYF,TGTGCCGCGGACAGGGGGAGTGGAAACACCATATATTTT
TRBV4-2,TRBJ2-5,TRBD2,NA,CASSRGDSGGQETQYF,TGTGCCAGCAGCCGAGGAGATAGCGGGGGACAAGAGACCCAGTACTTC
TRBV14,TRBJ1-5,NA,NA,CASSLPPRGSQPQHF,TGTGCCAGCAGCCTACCACCCAGGGGAAGTCAGCCCCAGCATTTT
TRBV5-1,TRBJ2-7,NA,NA,CASSLEGAEVDEQYF,TGCGCCAGCAGCTTGGAAGGGGCAGAGGTAGACGAGCAGTACTTC
TRBV6-5,TRBJ2-7,NA,NA,CASSYRQGFSYEQYF,TGTGCCAGCAGTTACCGTCAGGGATTCTCCTACGAGCAGTACTTC
TRBV30,TRBJ2-6,NA,NA,CAWSFSSGANVLTF,TGTGCCTGGAGTTTTAGTTCTGGGGCCAACGTCCTGACTTTC
TRBV10-1,TRBJ2-1,TRBD2,NA,CASSPSGGAGEQFF,TGCGCCAGCAGTCCCAGCGGGGGGGCCGGTGAGCAGTTCTTC
TRBV29-1,TRBJ2-3,TRBD1,NA,CSVGGLTGGNTDTQYF,TGCAGCGTAGGTGGTCTGACAGGGGGTAACACAGATACGCAGTATTTT
TRBV19,TRBJ1-4,TRBD1,NA,CASSIVGTVAGGLFF,TGTGCCAGTAGTATAGTTGGGACAGTGGCCGGAGGACTGTTTTTT
TRBV12-5,TRBJ2-4,TRBD1,NA,CASGLQGARSSTKNIQYF,TGTGCTAGTGGTTTGCAGGGGGCGAGGAGTAGTACCAAAAACATTCAGTACTTC
TRBV4-1,TRBJ2-5,TRBD1,NA,CASSQDPPGGPPETQYF,TGCGCCAGCAGCCAAGATCCTCCAGGGGGCCCCCCTGAGACCCAGTACTTC
TRBV10-3,TRBJ1-2,NA,NA,CAISEETAYGYTF,TGTGCCATCAGTGAAGAGACAGCTTATGGCTACACCTTC
TRBV7-2,TRBJ2-2,TRBD2,NA,CASSSSGANTGELFF,TGTGCCAGCAGCTCTAGCGGGGCGAACACCGGGGAGCTGTTTTTT
TRBV6-4,TRBJ1-2,NA,NA,CASSDQAPRASYGYTF,TGTGCCAGCAGTGACCAGGCCCCCAGGGCCTCCTATGGCTACACCTTC
TRBV9,TRBJ1-4,NA,NA,CASSVEAGATNEKLFF,TGTGCCAGCAGCGTAGAAGCAGGCGCAACTAATGAAAAACTGTTTTTT
TRBV5-5,TRBJ2-7,NA,NA,CASSVTGTDSYGQYF,TGTGCCAGCAGTGTAACAGGTACCGACTCCTACGGGCAGTACTTC
TRBV2,TRBJ2-7,TRBD2,once,CASTLSGSSYEQYF,TGTGCCAGCACCCTGAGCGGGAGCTCCTACGAGCAGTACTTC
TRBV6-6,TRBJ2-5,TRBD2,NA,CASRRLAGETQYF,TGTGCCAGCAGGAGACTAGCAGGCGAGACCCAGTACTTC
TRBV29-1,TRBJ1-1,NA,NA,CSVDRFRDTEAFF,TGCAGCGTTGATCGGTTTCGGGACACTGAAGCTTTCTTT
TRBV10-3,TRBJ2-7,TRBD1,NA,CAISDRRQGPSSYEQYF,TGTGCCATCAGTGATAGGAGACAGGGGCCCTCATCCTACGAGCAGTACTTC
TRBV6-1,TRBJ2-4,NA,NA,CASSEHRRGIQYF,TGTGCCAGCAGTGAACACCGGCGGGGAATTCAGTACTTC
TRBV9,TRBJ2-7,NA,NA,CASSVRGFSYEQYF,TGTGCCAGCAGCGTTAGGGGTTTCTCCTACGAGCAGTACTTC
TRBV27,TRBJ1-2,NA,NA,CASSSRRGPSEGYTF,TGTGCCAGCAGTTCCCGACGGGGTCCTTCGGAGGGCTACACCTTC
TRBV10-1,TRBJ2-5,TRBD1,NA,CASSEFRQGAGETQYF,TGCGCCAGCAGTGAATTCCGACAGGGGGCGGGTGAGACCCAGTACTTC
TRBV15,TRBJ1-2,TRBD1,NA,CATSRGTGSYGYTF,TGTGCCACCAGCAGAGGGACAGGGAGTTATGGCTACACCTTC
TRBV19,TRBJ2-6,TRBD1,NA,CASTLLRDRGEVGTSGANVLTF,TGTGCCAGTACCCTACTCCGGGACAGGGGGGAGGTCGGGACCTCTGGGGCCAACGTCCTGACTTTC
TRBV6-1,TRBJ1-2,TRBD1,NA,CASNTGARYGYTF,TGTGCCAGCAATACAGGGGCCAGGTATGGCTACACCTTC
TRBV9,TRBJ2-1,TRBD2,once,CASSIAMRGGHEQFF,TGTGCCAGCAGCATAGCTATGCGGGGGGGCCATGAGCAGTTCTTC
TRBV29-1,TRBJ2-4,NA,NA,CSVIPGNLAKNIQYF,TGCAGCGTGATTCCAGGAAACCTAGCCAAAAACATTCAGTACTTC
TRBV4-1,TRBJ1-2,TRBD1,NA,CASSQDRLDRGRYNGYTF,TGCGCCAGCAGCCAAGATCGCCTCGACAGGGGGCGTTATAATGGCTACACCTTC
TRBV19,TRBJ1-4,NA,NA,CASSIRSYHEKLFF,TGTGCCAGTAGTATCCGGAGTTACCATGAAAAACTGTTTTTT
TRBV6-5,TRBJ2-2,NA,NA,CASSYLTGELFF,TGTGCCAGCAGTTACCTCACCGGGGAGCTGTTTTTT
TRBV5-1,TRBJ1-1,NA,NA,CASSPVDRLNTEAFF,TGCGCCAGCAGCCCCGTGGACAGATTGAACACTGAAGCTTTCTTT
TRBV9,TRBJ2-5,NA,NA,CASSAVQETQYF,TGTGCCAGCAGCGCCGTACAAGAGACCCAGTACTTC
TRBV13,TRBJ2-7,NA,NA,CASSPTNNEQYF,TGTGCCAGCAGCCCAACGAACAACGAGCAGTACTTC
TRBV4-1,TRBJ2-7,NA,NA,CASSQADLVYEQYF,TGCGCCAGCAGCCAAGCGGACTTGGTTTACGAGCAGTACTTC
TRBV10-2,TRBJ2-1,TRBD2,NA,CASSGLADTSYSYNEQFF,TGCGCCAGTTCAGGACTAGCGGATACATCCTACTCCTACAATGAGCAGTTCTTC
TRBV30,TRBJ1-5,NA,NA,CAWSAGALSNQPQHF,TGTGCCTGGAGCGCTGGGGCCCTGAGCAATCAGCCCCAGCATTTT
TRBV9,TRBJ1-6,NA,few,CASSERDSPLHF,TGTGCCAGCAGCGAGAGGGATTCACCCCTCCACTTT